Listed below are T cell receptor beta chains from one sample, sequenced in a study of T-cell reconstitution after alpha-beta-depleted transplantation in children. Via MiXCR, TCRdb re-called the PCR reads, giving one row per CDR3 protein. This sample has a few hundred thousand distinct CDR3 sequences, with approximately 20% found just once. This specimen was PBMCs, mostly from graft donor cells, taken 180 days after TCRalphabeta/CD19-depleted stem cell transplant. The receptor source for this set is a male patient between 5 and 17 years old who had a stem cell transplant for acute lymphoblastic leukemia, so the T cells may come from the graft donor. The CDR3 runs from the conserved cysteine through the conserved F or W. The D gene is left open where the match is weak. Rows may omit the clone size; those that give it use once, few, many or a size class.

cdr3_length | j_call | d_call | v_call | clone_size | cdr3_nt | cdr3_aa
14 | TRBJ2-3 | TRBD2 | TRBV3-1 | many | TGTGCCAGCAGCGCCCGACTAGCCACAGATACGCAGTATTTT | CASSARLATDTQYF
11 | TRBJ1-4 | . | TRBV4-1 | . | TGCGCCAGCAGCCAACTAAAAAGGGTGTTTTTT | CASSQLKRVFF
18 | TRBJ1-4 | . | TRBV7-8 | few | TGTGCCAGCAGCTTAGCGGCAGGGGTCTTGAGGACTAATGAAAAACTGTTTTTT | CASSLAAGVLRTNEKLFF
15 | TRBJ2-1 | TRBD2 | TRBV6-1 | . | TGTGCCAGCAGTGAAGGACTAGCGGCTCACAATGAGCAGTTCTTC | CASSEGLAAHNEQFF
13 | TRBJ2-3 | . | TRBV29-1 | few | TGCAGCGTTGGCCCCCGGAACACAGATACGCAGTATTTT | CSVGPRNTDTQYF
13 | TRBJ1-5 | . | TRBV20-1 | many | TGCAGTGCTCTGGAAGGACATTATCAGCCCCAGCATTTT | CSALEGHYQPQHF
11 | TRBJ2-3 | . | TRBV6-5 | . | TGTGCCAGCAGCGACGGGAGTACGCAGTATTTT | CASSDGSTQYF
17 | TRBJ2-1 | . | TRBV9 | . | TGTGCCAGCAGCGTAGAGTGGGGGGCGAGGGGGTGGTATGAGCAGTTCTTC | CASSVEWGARGWYEQFF
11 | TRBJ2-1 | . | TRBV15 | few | TGTGCCACCAGCAGGAACAATGAGCAGTTCTTC | CATSRNNEQFF
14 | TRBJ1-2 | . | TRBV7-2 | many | TGTGCCAGCAGCTTAGGGGGGGGAGCTATTGACTACACCTTC | CASSLGGGAIDYTF
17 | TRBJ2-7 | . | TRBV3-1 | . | TGTGCCAGCAGCCAAGTGGTTTGGAGTTCCAGCTCCTACGAGCAGTACTTC | CASSQVVWSSSSYEQYF
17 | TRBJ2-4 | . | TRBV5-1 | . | TGCGCCAGCAGCTTGGACGGGACTCTTATAGCCAAAAACATTCAGTACTTC | CASSLDGTLIAKNIQYF
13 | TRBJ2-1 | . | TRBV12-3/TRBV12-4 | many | TGTGCCAGCAGTTTTTTGGAGGTATTTGGGCAGTTCTTC | CASSFLEVFGQFF
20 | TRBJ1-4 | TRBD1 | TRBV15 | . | TGTGCCACCAGCAGCCTATCCGGGTATCCGGGAGGACAGGCAAGGGGAAAACTGTTTTTT | CATSSLSGYPGGQARGKLFF
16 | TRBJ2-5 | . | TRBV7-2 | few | TGTGCCAGCAGCTTAGTTGGGGGACCGATCCAAGAGACCCAGTACTTC | CASSLVGGPIQETQYF
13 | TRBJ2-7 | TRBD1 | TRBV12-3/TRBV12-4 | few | TGTGCCAGCAGTTTTTGGGACAGGGCGGGGCAGTACTTC | CASSFWDRAGQYF
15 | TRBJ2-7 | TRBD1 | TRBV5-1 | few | TGCGCCAGCAGCTTTGACAGGGGACCTTCCTACGAGCAGTACTTC | CASSFDRGPSYEQYF
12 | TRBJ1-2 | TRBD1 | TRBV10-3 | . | TGTGCCATCAGCTATGACAGGGCTGGCTACACCTTC | CAISYDRAGYTF
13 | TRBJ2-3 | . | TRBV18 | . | TGTGCCAGCTCACCGGTGCTCACAGATACGCAGTATTTT | CASSPVLTDTQYF
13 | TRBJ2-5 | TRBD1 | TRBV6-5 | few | TGTGCCAGCAGTTACGGACAGGAAGAGACCCAGTACTTC | CASSYGQEETQYF
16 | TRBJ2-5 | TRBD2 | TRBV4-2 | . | TGTGCCAGCAGCCAAAGACTAGCGGGAGGCCAAGAGACCCAGTACTTC | CASSQRLAGGQETQYF
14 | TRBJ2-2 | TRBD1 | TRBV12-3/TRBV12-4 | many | TGTGCCAGCAGTTCGGACAGGAGGTCAGGGGAGCTGTTTTTT | CASSSDRRSGELFF
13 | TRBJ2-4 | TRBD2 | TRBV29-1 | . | TGCAGCGTTGGGACTAGCGGGAGGAACATTCAGTACTTC | CSVGTSGRNIQYF
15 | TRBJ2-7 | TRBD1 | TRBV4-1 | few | TGCGCCAGCAGCCAAGTCCCAGGGGGAATCTACGAGCAGTACTTC | CASSQVPGGIYEQYF
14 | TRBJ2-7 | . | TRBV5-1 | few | TGCGCCAGCAGCTTCAGGGGTCCTACCTACGAGCAGTACTTC | CASSFRGPTYEQYF
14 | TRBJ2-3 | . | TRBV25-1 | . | TGTGCCAGCAGTGAATATGGGTCCACAGATACGCAGTATTTT | CASSEYGSTDTQYF
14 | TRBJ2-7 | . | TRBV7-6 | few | TGTGCCAGCAGCTTATTTGGGGCTACCTACGAGCAGTACTTC | CASSLFGATYEQYF
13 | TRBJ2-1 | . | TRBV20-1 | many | TGCAGTGCTACTAAGCAGAATTACAATGAGCAGTTCTTC | CSATKQNYNEQFF
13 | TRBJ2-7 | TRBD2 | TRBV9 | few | TGTGCCAGCAGCGCCGCGGGGGGCCACGAGCAGTACTTC | CASSAAGGHEQYF
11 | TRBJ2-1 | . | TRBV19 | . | TGTGCCAGTACCGTCTACAATGAGCAGTTCTTC | CASTVYNEQFF
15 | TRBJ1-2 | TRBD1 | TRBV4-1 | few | TGCGCCAGCAGCCAAGTTGGGACAGGGGGCTATGGCTACACCTTC | CASSQVGTGGYGYTF
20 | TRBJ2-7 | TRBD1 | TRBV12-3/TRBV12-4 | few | TGTGCCAGCAGTTTGGGACCCCCGGGACAGGGCTTTTTTCTCGACGACGAGCAGTACTTC | CASSLGPPGQGFFLDDEQYF
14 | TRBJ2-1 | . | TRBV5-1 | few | TGCGCCAGCAGCCCTCTGAACGGGGGGCATGAGCAGTTCTTC | CASSPLNGGHEQFF
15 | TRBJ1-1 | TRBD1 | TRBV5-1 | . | TGCGCCAGCAGCTACGGACAGGCCCGGAACACTGAAGCTTTCTTT | CASSYGQARNTEAFF
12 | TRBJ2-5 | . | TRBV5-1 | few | TGCGCCAGCTGGGGCCTCCAAGAGACCCAGTACTTC | CASWGLQETQYF
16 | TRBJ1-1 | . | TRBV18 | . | TGTGCCAGCTCACCTTTCAGTGGACACCCTTCCACTGAAGCTTTCTTT | CASSPFSGHPSTEAFF
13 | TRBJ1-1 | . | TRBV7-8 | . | TGTGCCAGCAGCCCACAATTGAACACTGAAGCTTTCTTT | CASSPQLNTEAFF
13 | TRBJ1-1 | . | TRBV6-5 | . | TGTGCCAGCAGTTTCAAGGGGAACACTGAAGCTTTCTTT | CASSFKGNTEAFF
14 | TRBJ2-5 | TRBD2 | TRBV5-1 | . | TGCGCCAGCAGCCGCCTGGGAGGGCAAGAGACCCAGTACTTC | CASSRLGGQETQYF